This T cell receptor beta chain was recovered during a study of PD-1 blockade in classical Hodgkin lymphoma. All patients experienced relapse after autologous stem cell transplantation, and brentuximab vedotin exposure was variable. Method: immunoSEQ multiplex PCR; TCRdb's copy keeps in-frame clones and lacks some. The table shows some 100,000 clones, with around 89% occurring only once. General study results and limits: Newly diagnosed patients were reported to exhibit reduced baseline TCR diversity relative to healthy donors.

V lost 3 bases and J 5 bases, leaving 16 bases between the germline ends. Germline V gives CDR1 MNHEY, CDR2 SVGAGI. The CDR3 consists of 15 residues. Remarks on this clone: Its antigen is as yet unknown.

V is TRBV6-5 and J is TRBJ1-2, with D possibly being TRBD1 (5 bases). The sequence derives from a human donor with classical Hodgkin lymphoma. Sequenced here: peripheral blood mononuclear cells (PBMCs), sampled before the second cycle of nivolumab. CDR3 region: CASSYNLRDFYGYTF. The CDR3 nucleotides are TGTGCCAGCAGTTATAATTTACGGGACTTTTATGGCTACACCTTC.